This T cell receptor (beta chain) is drawn from a study of CD8 T cells in Susac syndrome (dated by TCRdb to about 2019). About the investigation overall: Among the Susac syndrome patients who were sequenced, clinically active disease was present in over 5 and clinical remission was observed in fewer than ten. At blood withdrawal, Susac syndrome patients were therapy-naive, treated with corticosteroids (with IVIg additionally given to some), or treated with IVIg alone. Repertoire sequencing was used to test whether CD8+ T cell activation and differentiation in Susac syndrome was antigen driven.

Of note for this clonotype: What this receptor recognizes is not known. No base qualities exist here, and no much larger clone lies one base off it.

The germline V gene (reference sequence) gives CDR1 as LGHDT and CDR2 as YNNKEL. The V and J ends are trimmed by 1 base and 0 bases, leaving 9 bases between them. The CDR3, cysteine through phenylalanine, is 15 amino acids long. The entry retains the CDR3 DNA only, 45 bases that are in frame from base 1. Broader findings and caveats from the paper: The TCR sequencing and HLA analysis was acknowledged to have included a relatively small number of individuals. In the CD4+ T cell repertoire of Susac syndrome patients, clonal expansion was not detected.

High-throughput TCR beta sequencing profiled peripheral blood CD8+ and CD4+ T cells from healthy donors, Susac syndrome patients and multiple sclerosis patients. The Susac syndrome patients fulfilled recently defined diagnostic criteria for definite or probable disease. CD8+ TEMRA cells were enriched by FACS, while bulk CD8+ and CD4+ T cells were purified by magnetic negative isolation. Blood was collected in EDTA tubes and processed within 24 hours, with PBMCs isolated through density gradient centrifugation. PBMCs destined for TCR sequencing were cryopreserved in liquid nitrogen and later thawed in a 37 °C water bath. Purity of sorted or isolated CD4+, CD8+ and CD8+ TEMRA cells was at least 90%. RNA was extracted with the RNeasy kit and 0.5 to 1 ug was reverse transcribed using random hexamers. TCR beta CDR3 regions were amplified with the immunoSEQ multiplex PCR assay covering 54 Vbeta and 13 Jbeta segments. PCR amplification bias was corrected by using a synthetic template baseline for primer optimization and computational correction. The authors' analysis ran thus. Only productive sequences were kept, with reads annotated to V, D and J genes according to IMGT and analyzed in immunoSEQ Analyzer. Clonality was calculated as one minus the Shannon entropy normalized by log2 of the number of productive unique sequences. For each patient and control, public and private clones were evaluated among the 100 most prevalent clones. A clone was defined as Susac-specific if it was absent from the healthy and MS cohorts, from about a thousand published viral clones and from other ImmuneACCESS disease sequences. In TCRdb, the public reads were trimmed at Q25 with fastp and aligned with MiXCR, with productive beta chains retained. Every distinct CDR3 protein forms one entry, paired with its most common genes and DNA. The V and J calls reflect TCRdb's pipeline rather than the authors' work. A total of about 190,000 distinct CDR3 sequences appear in this sample, 91% of them only once. The ten largest clones capture 0.087% of the sample.

The chain joins TRBV3-1 to TRBJ1-1; TRBD1 is a possible D gene, resting on 5 matching bases. This sequence was found in a human donor with Susac syndrome. The sample consisted of CD4+ T cells from PBMCs. The CDR3 amino acid sequence is: CASSQAGTMNTEAFF. The DNA sequence is given as TGTGCCAGCAGCCAAGCCGGGACGATGAACACTGAAGCTTTCTTT.